The 26 T cell receptor beta chains below all came from one sample that was sequenced in a study of vaccination effects on CD4 cells after COVID-19. Clones were read by immunoSEQ multiplex PCR, and TCRdb kept only the in-frame ones, dropping some. This table has 50,000 to 70,000 clones, under 80% appearing once. Which antigens these TCRs recognize remains unknown. Culture proceeded for approximately 10 days, and CD4+ T cells were then isolated. Sequences were derived from CD4+ T cells from PBMCs cultured without peptide, sampled before COVID-19 vaccination. These receptor sequences come from a human donor who had a prior SARS-CoV-2 infection.

This clone has only one observation. The chain joins TRBV6-1 to TRBJ1-1, with no clear D. Germline-derived CDR1 and CDR2 are MNHNS and SASEGT. The CDR3 contains 15 residues. Trimming pared 0 bases from V and 0 bases from J, leaving 8 bases between. CDR3: CASSEAGALNTEAFF. The CDR3 region has the DNA TGTGCCAGCAGTGAAGCTGGAGCTTTGAACACTGAAGCTTTCTTT.

CDR3 protein: CASSPVGSGTNEKLFF. In nucleotides, the CDR3 is TGTGCCAGCTCACCAGTGGGATCCGGCACTAATGAAAAACTGTTTTTT. This rearrangement joins TRBV18 to TRBJ1-4; D is ambiguous. The CDR3 has 16 residues. Trimming took off 2 bases at V and 2 bases at J, with 12 bases between the two ends. Per germline, CDR1 KGHSH and CDR2 LQKENI.

With regard to this clone: Relative to the germline gene, one junction end is altered; a read error may explain this. The gene calls are TRBV7-7 and TRBJ2-1, with D possibly matching TRBD2 (6 bases). The germline V gene has CDR1 SSHAT and CDR2 FNYEAQ (reference sequence). There are 14 residues in the CDR3. The CDR3 DNA is TGTGCTAGCAGCCGAGGACTATCCTACAATGAGCAGTTCTTC. It translates to CASSRGLSYNEQFF.

The chain carries TRBV3-1 (or the pseudogene TRBV3-2) and TRBJ1-5; 9 positions match TRBD1. Per the germline V gene, CDR1 is LGHDT and CDR2 is YNNKEL (reference sequence). The CDR3 sequence is 13 residues long. Germline trimming cut 6 bases from V and 5 bases from J; bases unmatched to any gene: 2. The CDR3 coding sequence is TGTGCCAGCAGTACAGGGGGCGATCAGCCCCAGCATTTT. This codes for CASSTGGDQPQHF.

The chain is built from TRBV6-1 and TRBJ2-5; D could derive from TRBD1 or TRBD2 (5 bases each). CDR1 and CDR2 (germline): MNHNS, SASEGT. The CDR3 extends over 15 amino acids. V shed 1 base and J shed 4 bases, with 13 bases lying between them. The CDR3 is CASSEEWWGRETQYF. The CDR3 DNA is TGTGCCAGCAGTGAAGAGTGGTGGGGACGAGAGACCCAGTACTTC.

The table lists this clone with a count of one. This chain connects TRBV10-1 to TRBJ2-1; D may correspond to TRBD1 or TRBD2 (5 bases each). This CDR3 has 14 amino acids. Germline V CDR1 and CDR2: WNHNN, SYGVQD (reference sequence). V shed 5 bases and J shed 2 bases, with 10 bases lying between them. The chain's CDR3 is CASSPGTPYNEQFF. As DNA, the CDR3 is TGCGCCAGCAGTCCCGGGACGCCCTACAATGAGCAGTTCTTC.

This chain links TRBV2 with TRBJ2-7; 11 nucleotides agree with TRBD1. The CDR3 extends over 16 amino acids. Germline values: CDR1 SNHLY, CDR2 FYNNEI. V shed 4 bases and J 7 bases; nucleotides not matched to a gene: 12. The CDR3 sequence is CASSALSGQGANEQYF. CDR3 sequence (DNA): TGTGCCAGCAGTGCCTTAAGCGGACAGGGGGCTAATGAGCAGTACTTC.

The J gene is TRBJ1-1, the V gene TRBV7-2; 7 positions agree with TRBD1. Germline CDR1 and CDR2: SGHTA and FQGNSA. V lost 2 bases and J lost 11; bases outside the gene matches: 5. The length of the CDR3 is 12 residues. The CDR3 nucleotides are TGTGCCAGCAGCTTAACAGGGGTTGAGGCTTTCTTT. Amino acids: CASSLTGVEAFF.

This clone was picked up one time. The chain is built from TRBV5-1 and TRBJ2-3, with a tentative D call TRBD2 (6 bases). The CDR3 runs to 14 residues. Looked up from germline, CDR1 is SGHRS and CDR2 is YFSETQ. V lost 0 bases and J 2 bases, leaving 7 bases between the germline ends. This CDR3 is CASSLGGNTDTQYF. The CDR3, as DNA: TGCGCCAGCAGCTTGGGCGGGAACACAGATACGCAGTATTTT.

The chain carries TRBV2 and TRBJ1-6; 7 nucleotides match TRBD1. V was clipped by 7 bases and J by 7 bases; unmatched bases: 4. The CDR3 sequence is 13 residues long. Germline V gene lookup returns CDR1 SNHLY and CDR2 FYNNEI. The CDR3 DNA is TGTGCCAGCACACGGGACAGCAATTCACCCCTCCACTTT. This translates into CASTRDSNSPLHF.

V is TRBV5-1 and J is TRBJ1-4, with 8 bases fitting TRBD1. The V gene's germline CDR1 is SGHRS and CDR2 YFSETQ. CDR3 size: 15 residues. The V segment lost 5 bases and the J segment 2 bases; nucleotides outside the gene matches: 5. This chain's CDR3 is CASRTTGGTNEKLFF. The CDR3 DNA follows: TGCGCCAGCAGGACAACAGGGGGTACTAATGAAAAACTGTTTTTT.

J is TRBJ1-5 and V is TRBV12-5; D unresolved. The V end was cut by 2 bases, the J end by 5 bases, with 4 bases between. Germline V gives CDR1 LGHNT, CDR2 FRNRAP. The CDR3 is made up of 12 amino acids. CDR3 sequence (DNA): TGTGCTAGTGGTTTGAACGATCAGCCCCAGCATTTT. Translating it yields CASGLNDQPQHF.

This clone was picked up a small number of times. The V and J genes are TRBV4-1 and TRBJ1-4; 8 nucleotides match TRBD1. The CDR3 contains 18 residues. The germline gives CDR1 MGHRA, CDR2 YSYEKL. The V gene end was trimmed by 0 bases and the J gene end by 3 bases; junction bases not matched to a gene: 9. The CDR3 loop reads CASSQDLAGGSANEKLFF. The DNA of the CDR3 is TGCGCCAGCAGCCAAGATCTGGCAGGGGGCAGTGCTAATGAAAAACTGTTTTTT.

The chain carries TRBV10-3 and TRBJ2-1; D is ambiguous. Germline assignment: CDR1 ENHRY and CDR2 SYGVKD. CDR3 length: 14 residues. The V end lost 4 bases, the J end lost 6 bases, and 13 bases lay between the germline ends. The CDR3 nucleotides are TGTGCCATCAGTGGGACCGGGCGAACCAATGAGCAGTTCTTC. It codes for CAISGTGRTNEQFF.

This chain uses TRBV10-3 with TRBJ2-3, with TRBD2 matching over 14 bases. CDR3 length: 15 residues. Germline-derived CDR1 and CDR2 are ENHRY and SYGVKD. J gave up 8 bases and V 6 bases, and 7 bases lay outside the gene matches. CDR3 bases: TGTGCCATCAGAGCCGGGACTAGCGGGGGTGCTACGCAGTATTTT. This codes for CAIRAGTSGGATQYF.

This clone was seen only a few times. The chain combines TRBV7-2 with TRBJ1-1; maybe TRBD1 (6 bases). The CDR3 sequence is 13 residues long. The V gene lost 5 bases and the J gene lost 3 bases, with 10 bases spanning the gap. The germline V gene has CDR1 SGHTA and CDR2 FQGNSA. The CDR3 sequence: CASSRHRDTEAFF. DNA for the CDR3: TGTGCCAGCAGCCGCCACAGGGACACTGAAGCTTTCTTT.

This CDR3 is CASSRGTSGGPNEQFF. CDR3 coding DNA: TGCGCCAGCAGCCGCGGAACTAGCGGGGGGCCCAATGAGCAGTTCTTC. The J gene is TRBJ2-1, the V gene TRBV4-1; 12 bases align to TRBD2. V lost 4 bases, J lost 6 bases, and 7 bases stayed unmatched. The CDR3 sequence is 16 residues long. Germline CDR1 is MGHRA and CDR2 is YSYEKL.

The chain combines TRBV3-1 (or the pseudogene TRBV3-2) with TRBJ1-2; D remains unclear. Germline V gene lookup returns CDR1 LGHDT and CDR2 YNNKEL (reference sequence). With 0 bases removed from V and 12 bases from J, the gap between germline ends came to 14 bases. The CDR3 covers 13 residues. This CDR3 is CASSQDLSRTHTF. CDR3 in DNA: TGTGCCAGCAGCCAAGATCTGAGCAGGACCCACACCTTC.

This sequence joins TRBV6-5 and TRBJ2-3; D ambiguous. This CDR3 comprises 16 residues. Trimming removed 0 bases at V and 2 bases at J, with 12 bases between. Germline assignment: CDR1 MNHEY and CDR2 SVGAGI. The CDR3 loop reads CASSYSIGLDTDTQYF. The CDR3 nucleotides are TGTGCCAGCAGTTACTCTATTGGGTTAGACACAGATACGCAGTATTTT.

This rearrangement joins TRBV6-5 to TRBJ2-3; a possible D gene is TRBD1 (6 bases). Germline V lookup: CDR1 MNHEY, CDR2 SVGAGI. Deletions cut 2 bases from V and 2 bases from J, with 8 bases between. The CDR3 is 14 amino acids. The CDR3 spells CASSYRDNTDTQYF. The CDR3 region has the DNA TGTGCCAGCAGTTACCGGGACAACACAGATACGCAGTATTTT.

The V call is TRBV9, the J call TRBJ1-6; D may be TRBD1 (5 bases). V lost 4 bases and J 8 bases, leaving 25 bases between the germline ends. This CDR3 region has 18 residues. Germline CDR1 is SGDLS and CDR2 is YYNGEE. CDR3 region: CASSLGAAWGVTDSPLHF. Written as DNA, the CDR3 is TGTGCCAGCAGCCTAGGAGCGGCGTGGGGGGTTACTGATTCACCCCTCCACTTT.

The V call is TRBV12-3 or TRBV12-4, the J call TRBJ1-1, with a tentative D call TRBD1 (6 bases). The CDR3 extends over 13 amino acids. Trimming removed 7 bases at V and 4 bases at J, with 13 bases between. The CDR3 DNA reads TGTGCCAGCACCATTCAAGGGGGCACTGAAGCTTTCTTT. Translating it yields CASTIQGGTEAFF.

V gene TRBV27 combines with J gene TRBJ1-5, with D perhaps matching TRBD1 (6 bases). The V end was cut by 3 bases, the J end by 7 bases, with 13 bases between. Germline V gives CDR1 MNHEY, CDR2 SMNVEV (reference sequence). This CDR3 has 14 residues. The DNA for the CDR3 is TGTGCCAGCAGTTTGGAAGGGGGGGCGCAGCCCCAGCATTTT. This encodes CASSLEGGAQPQHF.

The DNA for the CDR3 is TGTGCCAGCAGTGAATTGGGCAGGGACGTCTTTGATTGGGGCTACACCTTC. Amino acids: CASSELGRDVFDWGYTF. The chain has TRBV6-1 and TRBJ1-2, with a tentative D call TRBD1 (5 bases). Looked up from germline, CDR1 is MNHNS and CDR2 is SASEGT. The ends were cut back, 2 bases at V and 8 bases at J, with 24 bases in the middle. The CDR3 contains 17 residues.

This rearrangement joins TRBV2 to TRBJ2-1; 8 bases line up with TRBD1. J was trimmed by 7 bases and V by 5 bases; bases with no gene match: 4. Germline V gene lookup returns CDR1 SNHLY and CDR2 FYNNEI. The CDR3 sequence is 13 residues long. CDR3 protein: CASSQGAGNEQFF. CDR3 sequence (DNA): TGTGCCAGCAGTCAGGGGGCGGGAAATGAGCAGTTCTTC.

The V call is TRBV3-1 (or the pseudogene TRBV3-2), the J call TRBJ2-1, with TRBD2 identical over 8 bases. The CDR3 runs to 15 residues. V shed 0 bases and J 5 bases; nucleotides not matched to a gene: 3. The V gene's germline CDR1 is LGHDT and CDR2 YNNKEL (reference sequence). The CDR3 spells CASSQDDSGDNEQFF. CDR3 nucleotide sequence: TGTGCCAGCAGCCAAGATGATAGCGGGGACAATGAGCAGTTCTTC.